The 12 T cell receptor beta chains listed next were all sequenced from one sample in a study of PD-1 blockade in mismatch repair-deficient tumors. TCRdb's copy holds only in-frame clones and misses some; the assay was immunoSEQ multiplex PCR. The sample shows around 100,000 clones, 60% to 85% of them seen only once. Sample: peripheral blood, taken around 60 weeks after starting pembrolizumab. Receptors originate from an adult with mismatch repair-deficient cancer.

The chain joins TRBV5-1 to TRBJ2-2, with TRBD2 as a possible D gene (5 bases). Germline V gene data show CDR1 as SGHRS and CDR2 as YFSETQ. V was trimmed by 0 bases and J by 0 bases, leaving 9 bases between them. The CDR3 totals 16 residues. The CDR3 loop is CASSLEDSANTGELFF. The DNA for the CDR3 is TGCGCCAGCAGCTTGGAGGACTCCGCGAACACCGGGGAGCTGTTTTTT.

This chain connects TRBV10-2 to TRBJ2-2, with 9 positions matching TRBD2. Germline V lookup: CDR1 WSHSY, CDR2 SAAADI. The CDR3 has 16 residues. V was clipped by 6 bases and J by 4 bases; unmatched bases: 9. CDR3 loop: CASREVLTSGTGELFF. The CDR3 coding sequence is TGCGCCAGCAGGGAGGTTTTGACTAGCGGCACCGGGGAGCTGTTTTTT.

V is TRBV19 and J is TRBJ2-3; 8 positions match TRBD2. CDR1 and CDR2 (germline): LNHDA, SQIVND (reference sequence). V shed 3 bases, J shed 4 bases, and the junction held 12 bases outside the gene matches. The CDR3 is made up of 17 amino acids. CDR3 protein: CASSIGNSGEVPDTQYF. CDR3 nucleotides: TGTGCCAGTAGTATCGGGAATAGCGGGGAGGTACCAGATACGCAGTATTTT.

This clone was recorded a few times. This chain links TRBV2 with TRBJ1-4; weak D call: TRBD1 (5 bases). Looked up from germline, CDR1 is SNHLY and CDR2 is FYNNEI. The length of the CDR3 is 12 residues. V was pared by 10 bases and J by 7 bases, with 13 bases between. CDR3 DNA: TGTGCCACCAGGCAGGGAAGTGAAAAACTGTTTTTT. Protein product: CATRQGSEKLFF.

CDR3: CASSQPEAGSNEKLFF. As DNA, the CDR3 is TGCGCCAGCAGCCAGCCGGAGGCAGGGTCTAATGAAAAACTGTTTTTT. The J gene is TRBJ1-4, the V gene TRBV4-3; D may be TRBD1 (5 bases). This CDR3 contains 16 residues. Germline V gene lookup returns CDR1 LGHNA and CDR2 YSLEER. V was shortened by 3 bases and J by 3 bases, with 14 bases between the two germline ends.

The chain joins TRBV11-2 to TRBJ2-7; TRBD1 or TRBD2 may be the D gene (6 bases each). V was pared by 0 bases and J by 13 bases, with 16 bases between. Looked up from germline, CDR1 is SGHAT and CDR2 is FQNNGV. CDR3 size: 13 residues. The CDR3 sequence is CASSLDGGRGGYF. As DNA, the CDR3 is TGTGCCAGCAGCTTAGATGGGGGGCGGGGTGGATACTTC. Based on the CDR3 plus reference TRBV11-2 and TRBJ2-7, the full variable domain is EAGVAQSPRYKIIEKRQSVAFWCNPISGHATLYWYQQILGQGPKLLIQFQNNGVVDDSQLPKDRFSAERLKGVDSTLKIQPAKLEDSAVYLCASSLDGGRGGYFGPGTRLTVT.

This clone has only one observation. The chain recombines TRBV5-8 with TRBJ1-1; no clear D gene. V lost 1 base and J lost 6, with 10 bases in between. This CDR3 spans 13 amino acids. Germline loops: CDR1 SGHTS, CDR2 YDEGEE. CDR3 protein: CASSLIGLAEAFF. CDR3 sequence (DNA): TGTGCCAGCAGCTTGATAGGCCTTGCTGAAGCTTTCTTT. Combining the CDR3 with reference TRBV5-8 and TRBJ1-1 gives the whole variable domain EAGVTQSPTHLIKTRGQQATLRCSPISGHTSVYWYQQALGLGLQFLLWYDEGEERNRGNFPPRFSGRQFPNYSSELNVNALELEDSALYLCASSLIGLAEAFFGQGTRLTVV.

This rearrangement joins TRBV27 to TRBJ2-2; D perhaps matches TRBD1 (6 bases). The length of the CDR3 is 16 residues. Germline V CDR1 and CDR2: MNHEY, SMNVEV (reference sequence). V lost 4 bases and J lost 6, with 18 bases in between. CDR3 protein: CASSSPLGGSAGELFF. CDR3 bases: TGTGCCAGCAGTTCCCCCCTAGGGGGAAGCGCCGGGGAGCTGTTTTTT.

This chain's CDR3 is CASSLKFWDSYTEAFF. The DNA of the CDR3 is TGTGCCAGCAGCTTAAAGTTTTGGGACAGCTACACTGAAGCTTTCTTT. This chain uses TRBV7-2 with TRBJ1-1, with 7 bases that match TRBD1. The junction had 9 bases not matched to a gene; V was cut back by 2 bases and J by 3 bases. The CDR3 is made up of 16 amino acids. In germline, CDR1 is SGHTA, CDR2 FQGNSA.

The V call is TRBV5-4, the J call TRBJ1-2; possibly TRBD1 for D (5 bases). CDR3 length equals 14 residues. The germline V gene encodes CDR1 SGHNT and CDR2 YYREEE (reference sequence). Trimming cost V 4 bases and J 0 bases, with 10 bases left between them. The CDR3 reads CASSHGHSNYGYTF. The CDR3 bases are TGTGCCAGCAGCCATGGACATTCTAACTATGGCTACACCTTC. Supplemented by reference TRBV5-4 and TRBJ1-2, the full variable domain reads ETGVTQSPTHLIKTRGQQVTLRCSSQSGHNTVSWYQQALGQGPQFIFQYYREEENGRGNFPPRFSGLQFPNYSSELNVNALELDDSALYLCASSHGHSNYGYTFGSGTRLTVV.

This clone was counted only a few times. V gene TRBV7-2 combines with J gene TRBJ2-3; D is possibly TRBD2 (6 bases). Trimming took off 3 bases at V and 3 bases at J, with 13 bases between the two ends. This CDR3 is built from 15 residues. Germline CDR1 SGHTA, CDR2 FQGNSA. The chain's CDR3 is CASSFGGVRTDTQYF. As DNA, the CDR3 is TGTGCCAGCAGCTTCGGGGGAGTAAGGACAGATACGCAGTATTTT.

This chain uses TRBV18 with TRBJ1-5, with D possibly matching TRBD1 (5 bases). Deletions cut 3 bases from V and 1 base from J, with 10 bases between. The CDR3 totals 15 residues. CDR1 and CDR2 (germline): KGHSH, LQKENI. CDR3 bases: TGTGCCAGCTCACCGGACACAGGAAGCAATCAGCCCCAGCATTTT. It translates to CASSPDTGSNQPQHF.